These 14 T cell receptor beta chains share one sample of origin, sequenced in a study of T cells in Graves' hyperthyroidism and ophthalmopathy. The source material, RNA transcripts, was used to amplify TCR beta CDR3 regions. The TCR CDR3 was amplified in a first-round RT-PCR using the HTBI primer set. Via MiXCR, TCRdb re-called the multiplex PCR reads, giving one row per CDR3 protein. The sample has about 610,000 distinct CDR3 sequences, more than 15% seen once. The specimen sequenced was blood. These receptors originate from a woman between 35 and 50 years old with Graves' ophthalmopathy.

This clonotype was found many times. The rearrangement joins TRBV2 to TRBJ2-3; D is possibly TRBD1 (6 bases). CDR1 and CDR2 (germline): SNHLY, FYNNEI. The CDR3 extends over 14 amino acids. Trimming cost V 6 bases and J 0 bases, with 10 bases left between them. CDR3: CASRSGASTDTQYF. The CDR3, as DNA: TGTGCCAGCAGATCAGGGGCTAGCACAGATACGCAGTATTTT.

This clonotype appeared a few times. V and J are TRBV6-1 and TRBJ2-7; 13 bases map to TRBD2. The CDR3 contains 18 residues. The V segment lost 5 bases and the J segment 2 bases; nucleotides outside the gene matches: 12. Germline CDR1 MNHNS, CDR2 SASEGT. The CDR3: CASSWTSGSDYSAYEQYF. DNA of the CDR3: TGTGCCAGCAGTTGGACTAGCGGGAGCGATTACAGCGCCTACGAGCAGTACTTC.

This clonotype was seen a few times. This chain uses TRBV5-1 with TRBJ2-2; possibly TRBD1 for D (6 bases). The V end lost 0 bases, the J end lost 0 bases, and 12 bases lay between the germline ends. CDR1 SGHRS and CDR2 YFSETQ come from the germline V gene. CDR3 length: 17 amino acids. CDR3 sequence reads: CASSLGGTLTNTGELFF. The CDR3 bases are TGCGCCAGCAGCTTGGGTGGGACACTTACGAACACCGGGGAGCTGTTTTTT.

This sequence joins TRBV20-1 and TRBJ2-7, with 7 bases identical to TRBD2. V shed 0 bases and J 3 bases; nucleotides not matched to a gene: 5. CDR1 is DFQATT, CDR2 SNEGSKA, per germline (reference sequence). This CDR3 comprises 14 residues. CDR3 amino acids: CSAREEGGSYEQYF. The CDR3 DNA is TGCAGTGCTAGAGAGGAGGGCGGGAGCTACGAGCAGTACTTC.

This clonotype appeared many times. The rearrangement links TRBV7-9 to TRBJ2-1; TRBD1 aligns across 9 bases. V was pared by 5 bases and J by 6 bases, with 8 bases of the junction left unmatched. Germline CDR1 SEHNR, CDR2 FQNEAQ (reference sequence). The CDR3 loop spans 15 amino acids. CDR3 region: CASSAGTGNTNEQFF. The CDR3 bases are TGTGCCAGCAGCGCCGGGACAGGGAACACCAATGAGCAGTTCTTC.

This clonotype was recorded many times. J is TRBJ1-5 and V is TRBV2; 9 bases fit TRBD1. V was pared by 3 bases and J by 3 bases, with 6 bases of the junction left unmatched. This CDR3 is built from 16 residues. CDR1 is SNHLY, CDR2 FYNNEI, per germline. CDR3 amino acids: CASSDGTGPHNQPQHF. In nucleotides, the CDR3 is TGTGCCAGCAGTGATGGGACAGGGCCCCACAATCAGCCCCAGCATTTT.

This clonotype has only a few counts. The gene calls are TRBV5-1 and TRBJ2-5; tentatively, D is TRBD2 (6 bases). The germline CDR1 and CDR2 sequences are SGHRS and YFSETQ. V was shortened by 4 bases and J by 5 bases, with 15 bases between the two germline ends. This CDR3 has 14 residues. The CDR3 sequence is CASSPEGTRETQYF. For the CDR3, the DNA is TGCGCCAGCAGCCCCGAGGGGACTCGTGAGACCCAGTACTTC.

This clonotype has only a few counts. This chain joins TRBV19 and TRBJ1-5; D remains ambiguous. The CDR3 consists of 12 residues. Per germline, CDR1 LNHDA and CDR2 SQIVND (reference sequence). V shed 7 bases and J shed 2 bases, with 6 bases lying between them. This chain's CDR3 is CASTIGNQPQHF. The DNA of the CDR3 is TGTGCCAGTACCATCGGCAATCAGCCCCAGCATTTT.

Of note for this clonotype: A single base separates this from a much larger clone, so it may be a read error. The chain is built from TRBV29-1 and TRBJ2-7, with 7 bases aligning to TRBD2. The ends lost 3 bases at V and 9 bases at J; junction bases unmatched: 11. Germline values: CDR1 SQVTM, CDR2 ANQGSEA. This CDR3 is built from 13 residues. The CDR3 sequence is CSVEEQIWGGQYF. The CDR3 DNA is TGCAGCGTTGAGGAACAGATCTGGGGGGGGCAGTACTTC.

The chain is built from TRBV10-1 and TRBJ2-7; D is ambiguous. V was cut by 3 bases and J by 4 bases, with 16 bases left in between. Germline CDR1 and CDR2: WNHNN and SYGVQD (reference sequence). The CDR3 runs 15 residues. DNA for the CDR3: TGCGCCAGCAGTGAATCTGGGGAAGGCCGGTACGAGCAGTACTTC. It encodes CASSESGEGRYEQYF.

This clonotype was seen ten or more times. This CDR3 reads CASSFIPGNEQFF. In DNA form, the CDR3 reads TGTGCCAGCAGCTTTATACCGGGAAATGAGCAGTTCTTC. This rearrangement joins TRBV3-1 to TRBJ2-1; D may be TRBD2 (5 bases). V was shortened by 5 bases and J by 7 bases, with 12 bases between the two germline ends. This CDR3 spans 13 amino acids. Germline lookup yields CDR1 LGHDT and CDR2 YNNKEL (reference sequence).

In DNA, the CDR3 is TGTGCCAGCAGCTTTTTCCCGGGGGGCCCGTACGAGCAGTACTTC. Amino acid sequence: CASSFFPGGPYEQYF. The rearrangement links TRBV7-2 to TRBJ2-7; TRBD2 might be the D (7 bases). CDR1 and CDR2 (germline): SGHTA, FQGNSA. The CDR3 has 15 amino acids. Trimming took 3 bases from V and 4 from J, leaving 16 bases between them.

This clonotype was counted only a few times. V gene TRBV5-1 combines with J gene TRBJ2-5; no firm D call. V lost 3 bases and J lost 0, with 6 bases in between. In germline, CDR1 is SGHRS, CDR2 YFSETQ. CDR3 length: 13 residues. This CDR3 is CASSWSYQETQYF. Here the CDR3 DNA reads TGCGCCAGCAGCTGGTCGTACCAAGAGACCCAGTACTTC.

The rearrangement joins TRBV6-1 to TRBJ2-5; tentative D call: TRBD1 (5 bases). Germline CDR1 MNHNS, CDR2 SASEGT. Trimming stripped 6 bases from V and 4 bases from J, with 9 bases between. This CDR3 has 12 amino acids. The CDR3 DNA sequence: TGTGCCAGCAGACAGGATCCAGAGACCCAGTACTTC. This translates into CASRQDPETQYF.